A single sample gave rise to the 32 T cell receptor beta chains below, sequenced in a study of brain T cells in children with intractable seizures. Only cases whose brain tissue showed the highest T cell transcript signatures were sequenced. Libraries were prepared by immunoSEQ multiplex PCR; TCRdb keeps only in-frame clonotypes and omits some of them. This sample has over 7,000 clones, with less than 70% found just once. The material was resected brain tissue, obtained at surgery. The source is a girl under 10 years old with tuberous sclerosis and intractable seizures.

The chain couples TRBV24-1 to TRBJ2-5; 7 nucleotides align to TRBD2. The CDR3 consists of 18 residues. J lost 0 bases, V lost 3 bases, and 12 bases had no gene match. Germline lookup yields CDR1 KGHDR and CDR2 SFDVKD. CDR3 protein: CATSDGYMALADQETQYF. DNA for the CDR3: TGTGCCACCAGTGATGGCTATATGGCGCTAGCGGACCAAGAGACCCAGTACTTC.

The chain carries TRBV19 and TRBJ2-5; 9 positions match TRBD2. The CDR3 is 19 amino acids. Germline loops: CDR1 LNHDA, CDR2 SQIVND (reference sequence). Trimming removed 0 bases from V and 2 bases from J; junction bases left unmatched: 13. The CDR3 reads CASSIDGPWTSAKQETQYF. CDR3 sequence (DNA): TGTGCCAGTAGTATAGATGGCCCTTGGACTAGCGCCAAGCAAGAGACCCAGTACTTC. The full variable domain, rest sourced from reference TRBV19 and TRBJ2-5, is DGGITQSPKYLFRKEGQNVTLSCEQNLNHDAMYWYRQDPGQGLRLIYYSQIVNDFQKGDIAEGYSVSREKKESFPLTVTSAQKNPTAFYLCASSIDGPWTSAKQETQYFGPGTRLLVL.

This clone has a handful of counts. The V gene is TRBV7-6, the J gene TRBJ1-2; tentative D call: TRBD1 (6 bases). Germline CDR1 is SGHVS and CDR2 is FNYEAQ. Between the trimmed V and J ends, which lost 1 base and 5 bases, there was a span of 14 bases. This CDR3 is built from 15 residues. The CDR3 here is CASSLEAGAGYGYTF. CDR3 DNA: TGTGCCAGCAGCTTAGAAGCAGGGGCAGGGTATGGCTACACCTTC.

This rearrangement joins TRBV6-5 to TRBJ2-3; possibly TRBD1 or TRBD2 for D (5 bases each). This CDR3 contains 14 residues. The V gene lost 7 bases and the J gene lost 6 bases, with 17 bases spanning the gap. The germline gives CDR1 MNHEY, CDR2 SVGAGI. CDR3 nucleotides: TGTGCCAGCACCCGAGGACCGGGGACGGATACGCAGTATTTT. It encodes CASTRGPGTDTQYF.

A few counts support this clone. V gene TRBV19 combines with J gene TRBJ2-1; D is possibly TRBD2 (7 bases). The V gene's germline CDR1 is LNHDA and CDR2 SQIVND (reference sequence). The CDR3 is 19 amino acids. V lost 5 bases, J lost 3 bases, and 26 bases lay in between. The CDR3 bases are TGTGCCAGTAGTTTCACTCCCTTTAAAGAGGGGGGGAACTACAATGAGCAGTTCTTC. Its translation: CASSFTPFKEGGNYNEQFF.

This clone occurred once. CDR3: CASSTGQVLGRGYTF. The CDR3 DNA sequence: TGTGCCAGCAGCACCGGACAGGTATTGGGACGTGGCTACACCTTC. The chain uses TRBV5-8 and TRBJ1-2; 7 nucleotides line up with TRBD1. With 4 bases clipped from V and 7 bases from J, the junction kept 13 bases outside the gene matches. The CDR3 covers 15 residues. CDR1 is SGHTS, CDR2 YDEGEE, per germline.

The genes are TRBV2 and TRBJ1-6; D remains unclear. V was pared by 0 bases and J by 9 bases, with 12 bases between. Germline V gene lookup returns CDR1 SNHLY and CDR2 FYNNEI. The CDR3 loop spans 15 amino acids. The CDR3: CASSEALLRSSPLHF. CDR3 coding DNA: TGTGCCAGCAGTGAAGCGCTTCTAAGAAGTTCACCCCTCCACTTT.

This clone is a singleton in its sample. The V and J genes are TRBV13 and TRBJ1-2, with 7 bases lining up with TRBD1. CDR3 length: 13 amino acids. From germline, CDR1 is PRHDT and CDR2 FYEKMQ (reference sequence). Trimming at V came to 2 bases and at J to 12 bases, leaving 9 bases not matched to a gene. The CDR3 loop is CASSLPGTETNTF. The CDR3 DNA reads TGTGCCAGCAGCTTACCCGGGACAGAAACCAACACCTTC. Together with reference TRBV13 and TRBJ1-2, the CDR3 gives the full variable domain: AAGVIQSPRHLIKEKRETATLKCYPIPRHDTVYWYQQGPGQDPQFLISFYEKMQSDKGSIPDRFSAQQFSDYHSELNMSSLELGDSALYFCASSLPGTETNTFGSGTRLTVV.

The genes are TRBV19 and TRBJ2-7, with TRBD1 matching over 10 bases. Trimming took 5 bases from V and 2 from J; bases not matched to a gene: 9. Germline CDR1 and CDR2: LNHDA and SQIVND (reference sequence). CDR3 length: 16 amino acids. CDR3 loop: CASSPRRDRGTYEQYF. The CDR3 region has the DNA TGTGCCAGTAGTCCGCGAAGGGACAGGGGAACCTACGAGCAGTACTTC.

The V gene is TRBV7-2, the J gene TRBJ1-5; 10 bases fit TRBD1. Looked up from germline, CDR1 is SGHTA and CDR2 is FQGNSA. This CDR3 is built from 15 residues. Trimming at V came to 4 bases and at J to 3 bases, leaving 3 bases not matched to a gene. The CDR3 sequence is CASSSTGGHNQPQHF. As DNA, the CDR3 is TGTGCCAGCAGCTCGACAGGGGGCCACAATCAGCCCCAGCATTTT.

This clone was counted between two and nine times. V usage is TRBV19 and J usage is TRBJ2-1; D ambiguous. The V end lost 6 bases, the J end lost 4 bases, and 10 bases lay between the germline ends. The CDR3 sequence is 13 residues long. Germline values: CDR1 LNHDA, CDR2 SQIVND (reference sequence). This CDR3 reads CASSTARYNEQFF. The CDR3 DNA is TGTGCCAGTAGCACCGCACGATACAATGAGCAGTTCTTC.

This clone was seen only once. The J gene is TRBJ2-3, the V gene TRBV5-1; 8 bases agree with TRBD1. The junction had 8 bases not matched to a gene; V was cut back by 4 bases and J by 1 base. CDR3 length equals 16 residues. Germline loops: CDR1 SGHRS, CDR2 YFSETQ. The CDR3 loop reads CASSPTGGQGTDTQYF. DNA for the CDR3: TGCGCCAGCAGCCCTACCGGGGGACAGGGCACAGATACGCAGTATTTT.

The chain uses TRBV7-3 and TRBJ2-1, with 7 bases that match TRBD2. Germline-derived CDR1 and CDR2 are SGHTA and FQGTGA. There are 13 residues in the CDR3. V dropped 6 bases and J dropped 8; count of bases not matched to a gene: 7. This CDR3 reads CASSPSGGYEQFF. For the CDR3, the DNA is TGTGCCAGCAGTCCTAGCGGCGGGTATGAGCAGTTCTTC.

This clone was picked up a small number of times. The chain employs TRBV12-3 or TRBV12-4 and TRBJ2-7; TRBD1 or TRBD2 may be the D gene (5 bases each). Trimming cost V 3 bases and J 1 base, with 7 bases left between them. This CDR3 region has 13 residues. The CDR3 DNA reads TGTGCCAGCAGTTTGAGGGGATCCTACGAGCAGTACTTC. It translates to CASSLRGSYEQYF.

The CDR3 bases are TGTGCCAGCTCACCGGACCACGATACGCAGTATTTT. Protein sequence: CASSPDHDTQYF. J is TRBJ2-3 and V is TRBV18, with unresolved D. This CDR3 comprises 12 residues. Germline V CDR1 and CDR2: KGHSH, LQKENI. Trimming took off 3 bases at V and 6 bases at J, with 7 bases between the two ends.

The chain uses TRBV6-6 and TRBJ1-6; unclear D gene. Germline V gene sequence: CDR1 MNHNY, CDR2 SVGAGI (reference sequence). The CDR3 is made up of 13 amino acids. Trimming pared 8 bases from V and 9 bases from J, leaving 14 bases between. The CDR3 spells CASQGQEGSPLHF. CDR3 sequence (DNA): TGTGCCAGCCAAGGGCAGGAGGGTTCACCCCTCCACTTT.

This clone showed up just a few times. The chain carries TRBV5-1 and TRBJ1-2, with 9 bases identical to TRBD1. The CDR3 covers 15 residues. V lost 4 bases to trimming and J lost 2 bases; unmatched junction nucleotides: 6. The germline V gene has CDR1 SGHRS and CDR2 YFSETQ. CDR3 protein: CASSLRTGENYGYTF. For the CDR3, the DNA is TGCGCCAGCAGCCTGCGGACAGGGGAGAACTATGGCTACACCTTC. Drawing the rest from reference TRBV5-1 and TRBJ1-2, the complete variable domain is KAGVTQTPRYLIKTRGQQVTLSCSPISGHRSVSWYQQTPGQGLQFLFEYFSETQRNKGNFPGRFSGRQFSNSRSEMNVSTLELGDSALYLCASSLRTGENYGYTFGSGTRLTVV.

The J gene is TRBJ2-1, the V gene TRBV5-1; a weak D match, TRBD2 (7 bases). Germline assignment: CDR1 SGHRS and CDR2 YFSETQ. V lost 5 bases to trimming and J lost 1 base, with 10 bases between them. CDR3 length: 14 residues. CDR3 DNA sequence: TGCGCCAGCAGAGGGGGGGAATCCTACAATGAGCAGTTCTTC. Amino acid sequence: CASRGGESYNEQFF.

The count of this clone is one. The rearrangement joins TRBV20-1 to TRBJ1-2, with D possibly TRBD1 on 5 matching bases. The CDR3 totals 11 residues. From germline, CDR1 is DFQATT and CDR2 SNEGSKA (reference sequence). V dropped 5 bases and J dropped 4 bases, with 8 bases sitting between them. CDR3 nucleotide sequence: TGCAGTGCTGTGGACATCTATGGCTACACCTTC. It is translated as CSAVDIYGYTF.

This clone was counted a few times. The chain combines TRBV4-1 with TRBJ2-3; 7 bases map to TRBD1. V gave up 1 base and J gave up 1 base; unmatched junction bases: 2. This CDR3 has 15 residues. Germline lookup yields CDR1 MGHRA and CDR2 YSYEKL. The CDR3 sequence: CASSQAGQGTDTQYF. The CDR3 nucleotides are TGCGCCAGCAGCCAAGCCGGACAGGGCACAGATACGCAGTATTTT.

This clone was counted between two and nine times. The chain is built from TRBV11-2 and TRBJ2-7; D perhaps matches TRBD1 (6 bases). V lost 4 bases to trimming and J lost 6 bases, with 13 bases between them. CDR3 size: 13 residues. Germline V gene lookup returns CDR1 SGHAT and CDR2 FQNNGV. The CDR3 loop reads CASSYKTGFEQYV. The CDR3 coding sequence is TGTGCCAGCAGCTATAAAACAGGGTTCGAGCAGTACGTC.

V is TRBV9 and J is TRBJ1-2; 8 bases fit TRBD1. Germline V gene sequence: CDR1 SGDLS, CDR2 YYNGEE. The J segment lost 7 bases and the V segment lost 0 bases, leaving 8 bases of the junction unmatched. CDR3 length: 15 residues. The chain's CDR3 is CASSVDRQGLSGYTF. DNA of the CDR3: TGTGCCAGCAGCGTAGATCGACAGGGGCTTTCTGGCTACACCTTC.

The chain joins TRBV18 to TRBJ1-2, with unresolved D. CDR1 is KGHSH and CDR2 is LQKENI in the germline V gene. V shed 2 bases and J shed 8 bases, with 6 bases lying between them. The CDR3 covers 11 residues. CDR3 in DNA: TGTGCCAGCTCACCAGGGCTCGGCTACACCTTC. Its protein is CASSPGLGYTF. Drawing the rest from reference TRBV18 and TRBJ1-2, the complete variable domain is NAGVMQNPRHLVRRRGQEARLRCSPMKGHSHVYWYRQLPEEGLKFMVYLQKENIIDESGMPKERFSAEFPKEGPSILRIQQVVRGDSAAYFCASSPGLGYTFGSGTRLTVV.

The gene calls are TRBV11-1 and TRBJ1-4; D ambiguous. This CDR3 has 14 amino acids. In germline, CDR1 is SGHAT, CDR2 FQDESV (reference sequence). Trimming pared 6 bases from V and 5 bases from J, leaving 13 bases between. Here the CDR3 reads CASSPGRPNEKLFF. For the CDR3, the DNA is TGTGCCAGCAGTCCCGGACGGCCGAATGAAAAACTGTTTTTT.

The V call is TRBV6-2 or TRBV6-3, the J call TRBJ1-2; no clear D. The germline gives CDR1 MNHEY, CDR2 SVGEGT. Trimming stripped 6 bases from V and 6 bases from J, with 20 bases between. The CDR3 totals 15 residues. CDR3 residues: CASSDGRGSEDGYTF. CDR3 DNA: TGTGCCAGCAGCGACGGCCGGGGTTCAGAGGATGGCTACACCTTC.

This clone is medium-sized. The chain links TRBV7-6 to TRBJ1-1; TRBD1 matches 8 bases. Germline trimming cut 5 bases from V and 1 base from J; bases unmatched to any gene: 6. This CDR3 contains 15 residues. The V gene's germline CDR1 is SGHVS and CDR2 FNYEAQ. The DNA for the CDR3 is TGTGCCAGCAGCCGAGACGACAGGGGGAACACTGAAGCTTTCTTT. Its translation is CASSRDDRGNTEAFF.

V gene TRBV10-3 combines with J gene TRBJ1-6; 8 bases line up with TRBD1. This CDR3 contains 16 residues. J lost 7 bases, V lost 0 bases, and 5 bases had no gene match. The germline gives CDR1 ENHRY, CDR2 SYGVKD. CDR3 region: CAISESLTGANSPLHF. For the CDR3, the DNA is TGTGCCATCAGTGAGTCGTTGACAGGGGCAAATTCACCCCTCCACTTT.

The V gene is TRBV30, the J gene TRBJ2-7; possible D gene TRBD2, 5 bases. CDR3 length: 13 residues. Germline values: CDR1 GTSNPN, CDR2 SVGIG (reference sequence). V was trimmed by 3 bases and J by 4 bases, leaving 13 bases between them. The CDR3 loop is CAWRVGSGYEQYF. The CDR3 DNA is TGTGCCTGGAGGGTTGGGAGTGGGTACGAGCAGTACTTC.

The V call is TRBV27, the J call TRBJ1-2; TRBD1 might be the D (6 bases). CDR1 MNHEY and CDR2 SMNVEV come from the germline V gene (reference sequence). Trimming pared 2 bases from V and 4 bases from J, leaving 17 bases between. The CDR3 consists of 16 residues. The CDR3: CASSLRTEETVYGYTF. The CDR3 DNA reads as TGTGCCAGCAGTTTACGGACAGAAGAAACTGTCTATGGCTACACCTTC.

The chain employs TRBV4-1 and TRBJ2-3, with TRBD2 matching over 10 bases. The germline V gene has CDR1 MGHRA and CDR2 YSYEKL. The CDR3 is made up of 16 amino acids. The trim removed 5 bases at V and 6 bases at J, leaving 11 bases unmatched. The CDR3 is CASSKRLAGERDTQYF. As DNA, the CDR3 is TGCGCCAGCAGCAAGCGTCTAGCGGGGGAGAGGGATACGCAGTATTTT.

The chain carries TRBV10-2 and TRBJ1-1; TRBD1 agrees at 8 bases. The V gene end was trimmed by 8 bases and the J gene end by 2 bases; junction bases not matched to a gene: 10. Looked up from germline, CDR1 is WSHSY and CDR2 is SAAADI. The CDR3 contains 15 residues. The CDR3 loop reads CASHDPTGVNTEAFF. The CDR3 DNA is TGCGCCAGCCACGACCCGACAGGGGTAAACACTGAAGCTTTCTTT.

The chain employs TRBV7-8 and TRBJ1-1, with 7 bases that match TRBD1. CDR1 SGHVS and CDR2 FQNEAQ come from the germline V gene. V lost 1 base to trimming and J lost 7 bases; unmatched junction nucleotides: 0. The CDR3 is 12 residues long. CDR3 nucleotides: TGTGCCAGCAGCTTAGACAGGGGTGAAGCTTTCTTT. Residues: CASSLDRGEAFF.